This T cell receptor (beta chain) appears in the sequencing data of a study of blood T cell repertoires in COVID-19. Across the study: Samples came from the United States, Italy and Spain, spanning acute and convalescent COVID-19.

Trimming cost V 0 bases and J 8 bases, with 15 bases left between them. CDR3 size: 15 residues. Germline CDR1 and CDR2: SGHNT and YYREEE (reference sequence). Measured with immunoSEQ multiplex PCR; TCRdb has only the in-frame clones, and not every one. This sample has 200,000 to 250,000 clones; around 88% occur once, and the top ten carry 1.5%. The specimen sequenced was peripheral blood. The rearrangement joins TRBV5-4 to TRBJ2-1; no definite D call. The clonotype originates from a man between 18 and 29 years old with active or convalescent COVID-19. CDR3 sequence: CASSLGVVRVDEQFF. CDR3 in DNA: TGTGCCAGCAGCTTGGGGGTTGTTCGGGTGGATGAGCAGTTCTTC.